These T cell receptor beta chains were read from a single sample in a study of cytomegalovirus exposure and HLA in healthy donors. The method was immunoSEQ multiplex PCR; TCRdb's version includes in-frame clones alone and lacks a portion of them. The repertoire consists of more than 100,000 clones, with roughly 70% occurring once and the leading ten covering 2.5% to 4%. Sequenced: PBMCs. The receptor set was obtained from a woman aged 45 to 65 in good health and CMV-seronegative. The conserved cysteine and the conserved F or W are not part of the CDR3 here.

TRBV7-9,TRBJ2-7,ASSFGTSGVYEQY
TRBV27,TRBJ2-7,ASMTSGSWYEQY
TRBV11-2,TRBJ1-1,ASSTTVSTEAF
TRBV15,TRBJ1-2,ATSHQGAYGYT
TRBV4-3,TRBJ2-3,ASSPGRASEYTDTQY
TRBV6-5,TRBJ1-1,ASSKQSTVNTEAF
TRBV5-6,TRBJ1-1,ASSLSGARTEAF
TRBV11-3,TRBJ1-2,ASSRGGYPTNYGYT
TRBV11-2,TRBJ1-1,ASSLAHNTEAF
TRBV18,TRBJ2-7,ASSPRVSSGRGEQY
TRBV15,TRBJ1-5,ATSSLGGFAQPQH
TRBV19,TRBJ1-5,ATDGSRITGNQPQH
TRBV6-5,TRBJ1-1,ASANGGGNSEAF
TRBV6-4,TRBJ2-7,ASSEVTVSYEQY
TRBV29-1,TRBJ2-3,SVRGTSPSDTQY
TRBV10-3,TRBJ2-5,AISAGGPGQETQY
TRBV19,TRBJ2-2,ASTGTGVTGELF
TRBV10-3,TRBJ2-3,AIMDPSGRESTDTQY
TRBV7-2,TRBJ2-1,ASSPLLGLEQF
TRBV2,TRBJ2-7,ASSGRAGVYEQY
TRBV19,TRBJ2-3,ASQRLAGVGDTQY
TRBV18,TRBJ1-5,ASSTTGRDQPQH
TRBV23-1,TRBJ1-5,ASISWTGCQPQH
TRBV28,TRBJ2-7,ASSIGTGLYEQY
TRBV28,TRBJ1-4,ASSFSRDRGRFGKLF
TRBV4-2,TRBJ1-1,ASSPGGQANTEAF
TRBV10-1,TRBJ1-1,ASSEGQADNTEAF
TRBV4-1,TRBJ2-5,ASSQEAGGQETQY
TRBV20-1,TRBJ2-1,SSQALNEQF
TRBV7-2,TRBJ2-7,ASSLVGLAGVIGYEQY
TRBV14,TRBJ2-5,ASSHKITGDQETQY
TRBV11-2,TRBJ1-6,ASSRGQHNSPLH